This T cell receptor beta chain was sequenced in a study of blood T cell repertoires in COVID-19. Looking at the study overall: There were acute and convalescent COVID-19 samples, and they came from the United States, Italy and Spain.

Sequencing used immunoSEQ multiplex PCR; TCRdb keeps in-frame clones, though not all of them. The sample holds 81,000 or so clones; approximately 91% are singletons and the top ten take less than 15%. Germline V CDR1 and CDR2: MNHEY, SMNVEV (reference sequence). This CDR3 has 12 residues. Trimming stripped 4 bases from V and 7 bases from J, with 7 bases between. V is TRBV27 and J is TRBJ1-4; unclear D gene. The sequence came from a man between 65 and 85 years old with active or convalescent COVID-19. The sample was peripheral blood. As DNA, the CDR3 is TGTGCCAGCAGTTCCCTCGGTGAAAAACTGTTTTTT. It is translated as CASSSLGEKLFF.